The clone carrying this T cell receptor (beta chain) was counted only a few times. Its antigen is still unknown. This record comes from a study of post-analysis software for immune sequencing data. Notes on the study in general: Five TRBV segments (TRBV5-6, TRBV5-1 and TRBV20-1 among them) occurred more frequently in patients than in controls. For normalized Chao1 diversity, multiple sclerosis patients scored significantly lower than controls did.

Germline lookup yields CDR1 SQVTM and CDR2 ANQGSEA. The CDR3 is 14 amino acids. Trimming left V 0 bases short and J 3 bases short, with 11 bases between. Each TCR beta cDNA library carried unique molecular identifiers. When about 0.9 to 11 million T cells were used, they gave some 520,000 cDNA molecules. Via MiXCR, TCRdb re-called the PCR reads, giving one row per CDR3 protein. The sample consists of fewer than 550,000 distinct CDR3 sequences, less than 40% of them appearing once. Material for sequencing was blood. This clonotype originated in a girl aged 2-17 years with multiple sclerosis. The chain uses TRBV29-1 and TRBJ1-2; D is ambiguous. CDR3 DNA sequence: TGCAGCGTTGAAGAAGGAACAGACCACTATGGCTACACCTTC. Translated, it gives CSVEEGTDHYGYTF.